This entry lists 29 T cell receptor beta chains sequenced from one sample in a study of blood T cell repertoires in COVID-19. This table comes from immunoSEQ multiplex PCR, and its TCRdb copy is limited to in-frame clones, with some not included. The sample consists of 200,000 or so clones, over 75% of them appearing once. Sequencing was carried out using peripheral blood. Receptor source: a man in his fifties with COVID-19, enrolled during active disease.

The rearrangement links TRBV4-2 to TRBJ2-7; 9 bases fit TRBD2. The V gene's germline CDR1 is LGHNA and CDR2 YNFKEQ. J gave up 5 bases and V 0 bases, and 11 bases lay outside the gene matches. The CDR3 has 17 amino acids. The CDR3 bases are TGTGCCAGCAGCCAAGATAGAGGCAGCGGGAGGATTAACGAGCAGTACTTC. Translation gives CASSQDRGSGRINEQYF.

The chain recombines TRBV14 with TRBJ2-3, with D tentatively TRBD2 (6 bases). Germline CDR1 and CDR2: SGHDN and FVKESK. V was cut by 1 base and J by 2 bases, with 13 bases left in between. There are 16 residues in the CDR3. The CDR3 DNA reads TGTGCCAGCAGCCAAGGCCTAGCGTCGGACACAGATACGCAGTATTTT. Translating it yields CASSQGLASDTDTQYF.

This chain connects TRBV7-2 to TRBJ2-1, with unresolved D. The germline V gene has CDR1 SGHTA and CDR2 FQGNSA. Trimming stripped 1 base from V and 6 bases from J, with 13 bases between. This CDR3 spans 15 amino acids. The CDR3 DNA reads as TGTGCCAGCAGCTTAGTGTTTAGCACCCCCAATGAGCAGTTCTTC. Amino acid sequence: CASSLVFSTPNEQFF.

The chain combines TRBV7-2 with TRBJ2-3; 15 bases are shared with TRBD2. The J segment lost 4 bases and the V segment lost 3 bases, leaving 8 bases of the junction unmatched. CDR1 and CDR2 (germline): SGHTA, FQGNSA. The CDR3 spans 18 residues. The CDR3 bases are TGTGCCAGCAGCTTCCGGACTAGCGGGGGGGTATCTGCAGATACGCAGTATTTT. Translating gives CASSFRTSGGVSADTQYF.

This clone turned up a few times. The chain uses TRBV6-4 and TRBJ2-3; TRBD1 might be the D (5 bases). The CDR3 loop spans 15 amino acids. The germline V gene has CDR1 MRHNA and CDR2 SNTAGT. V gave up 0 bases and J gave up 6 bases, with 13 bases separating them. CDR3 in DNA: TGTGCCAGCAGTGACTCGCGCAGGGTTGGCGATACGCAGTATTTT. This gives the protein CASSDSRRVGDTQYF.

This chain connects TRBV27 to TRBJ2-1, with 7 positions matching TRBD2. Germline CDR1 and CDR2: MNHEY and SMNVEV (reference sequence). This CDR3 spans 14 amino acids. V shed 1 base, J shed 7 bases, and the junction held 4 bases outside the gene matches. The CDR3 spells CASSLLTSLNEQFF. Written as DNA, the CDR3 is TGTGCCAGCAGTTTATTGACTAGCTTAAATGAGCAGTTCTTC.

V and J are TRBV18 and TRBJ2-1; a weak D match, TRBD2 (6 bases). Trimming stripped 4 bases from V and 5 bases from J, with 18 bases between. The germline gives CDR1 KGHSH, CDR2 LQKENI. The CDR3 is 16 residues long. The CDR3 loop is CASSLNIGSGNNEQFF. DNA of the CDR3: TGTGCCAGCTCACTTAATATCGGGAGTGGAAACAATGAGCAGTTCTTC.

CDR3 region: CASRGTGRDEQYF. CDR3 DNA sequence: TGTGCCAGCAGAGGGACAGGGAGGGACGAGCAGTACTTC. V usage is TRBV12-3 or TRBV12-4 and J usage is TRBJ2-7, with 9 bases that match TRBD1. V lost 6 bases and J lost 5; bases outside the gene matches: 5. The CDR3 covers 13 residues.

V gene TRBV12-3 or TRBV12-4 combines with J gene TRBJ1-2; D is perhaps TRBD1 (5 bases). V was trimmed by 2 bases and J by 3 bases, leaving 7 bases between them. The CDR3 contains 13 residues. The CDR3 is CASSLLGDYGYTF. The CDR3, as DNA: TGTGCCAGCAGTTTATTAGGGGACTATGGCTACACCTTC.

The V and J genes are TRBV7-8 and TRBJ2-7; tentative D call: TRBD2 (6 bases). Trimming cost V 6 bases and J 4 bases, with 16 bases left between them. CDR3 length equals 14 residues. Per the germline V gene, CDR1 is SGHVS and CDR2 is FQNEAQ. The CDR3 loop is CASRKIGGAYEQYF. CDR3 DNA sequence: TGTGCCAGCAGAAAAATCGGCGGGGCTTACGAGCAGTACTTC.

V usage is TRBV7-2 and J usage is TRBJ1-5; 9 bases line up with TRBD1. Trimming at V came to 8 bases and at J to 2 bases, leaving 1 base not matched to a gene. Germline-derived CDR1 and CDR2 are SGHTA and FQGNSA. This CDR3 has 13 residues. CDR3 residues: CASGTGRNQPQHF. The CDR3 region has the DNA TGTGCCAGCGGGACAGGGCGCAATCAGCCCCAGCATTTT.

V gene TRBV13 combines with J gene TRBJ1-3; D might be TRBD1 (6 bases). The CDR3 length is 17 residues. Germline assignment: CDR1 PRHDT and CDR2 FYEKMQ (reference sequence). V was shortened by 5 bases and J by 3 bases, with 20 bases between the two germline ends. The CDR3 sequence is CASSRRPTGVVGNTIYF. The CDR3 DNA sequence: TGTGCCAGCAGCCGTCGACCGACAGGAGTCGTTGGAAACACCATATATTTT.

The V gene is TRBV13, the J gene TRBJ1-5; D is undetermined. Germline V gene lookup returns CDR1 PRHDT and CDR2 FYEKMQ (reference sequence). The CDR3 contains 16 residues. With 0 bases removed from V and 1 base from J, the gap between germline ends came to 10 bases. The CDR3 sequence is CASSLGSGLSNQPQHF. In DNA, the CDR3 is TGTGCCAGCAGCTTAGGCTCCGGGTTGAGCAATCAGCCCCAGCATTTT.

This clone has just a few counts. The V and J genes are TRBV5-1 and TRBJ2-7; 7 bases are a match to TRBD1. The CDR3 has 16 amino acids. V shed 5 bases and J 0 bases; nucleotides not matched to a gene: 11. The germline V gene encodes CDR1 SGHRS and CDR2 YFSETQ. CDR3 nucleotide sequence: TGCGCCAGCAGTTCATTTGACCGGGACAGCTCCTACGAGCAGTACTTC. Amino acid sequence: CASSSFDRDSSYEQYF.

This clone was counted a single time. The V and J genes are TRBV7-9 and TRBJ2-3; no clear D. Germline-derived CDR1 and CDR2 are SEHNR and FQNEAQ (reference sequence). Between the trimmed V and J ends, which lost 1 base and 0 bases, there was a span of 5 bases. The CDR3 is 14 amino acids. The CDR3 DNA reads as TGTGCCAGCAGCTTAGAACGGAGCACAGATACGCAGTATTTT. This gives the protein CASSLERSTDTQYF.

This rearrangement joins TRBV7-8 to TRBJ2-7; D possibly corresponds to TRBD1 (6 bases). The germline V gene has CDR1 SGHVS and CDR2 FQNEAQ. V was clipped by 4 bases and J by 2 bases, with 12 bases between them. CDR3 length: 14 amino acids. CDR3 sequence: CASSYTDRTYEQYF. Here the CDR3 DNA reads TGTGCCAGCAGCTATACGGACAGAACCTACGAGCAGTACTTC.

The CDR3 protein is CASSFSGTGAGANVLTF. CDR3 sequence (DNA): TGTGCCAGCAGTTTCTCCGGGACAGGGGCTGGGGCCAACGTCCTGACTTTC. The chain carries TRBV27 and TRBJ2-6; 10 positions match TRBD1. Germline CDR1 and CDR2: MNHEY and SMNVEV (reference sequence). With V trimmed by 3 bases and J by 2 bases, 4 bases remained unmatched. The CDR3 runs to 17 residues.

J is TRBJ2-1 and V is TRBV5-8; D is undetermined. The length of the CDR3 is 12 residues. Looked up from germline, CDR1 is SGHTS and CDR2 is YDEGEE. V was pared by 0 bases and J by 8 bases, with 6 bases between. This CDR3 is CASSLAGDEQFF. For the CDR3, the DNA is TGTGCCAGCAGCTTGGCTGGAGATGAGCAGTTCTTC.

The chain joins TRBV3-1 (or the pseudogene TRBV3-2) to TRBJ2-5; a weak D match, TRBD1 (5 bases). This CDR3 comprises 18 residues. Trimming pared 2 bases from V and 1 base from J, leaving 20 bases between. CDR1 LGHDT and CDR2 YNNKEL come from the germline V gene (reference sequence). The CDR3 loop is CASSQLLGTGEFQETQYF. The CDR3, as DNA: TGTGCCAGCAGCCAATTATTGGGAACAGGCGAATTCCAAGAGACCCAGTACTTC.

The chain's CDR3 is CASSGGQGAYEQYF. The CDR3 DNA follows: TGCGCCAGCAGCGGGGGACAGGGGGCCTACGAGCAGTACTTC. The genes are TRBV5-1 and TRBJ2-7, with 11 bases aligning to TRBD1. V lost 4 bases and J lost 2; bases outside the gene matches: 2. CDR1 and CDR2 (germline): SGHRS, YFSETQ. The CDR3 runs to 14 residues.

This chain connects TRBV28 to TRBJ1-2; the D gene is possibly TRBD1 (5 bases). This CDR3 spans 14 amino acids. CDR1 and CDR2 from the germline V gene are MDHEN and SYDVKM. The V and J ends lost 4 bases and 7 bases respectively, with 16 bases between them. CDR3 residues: CASSSGVGIGGYTF. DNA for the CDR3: TGTGCCAGCAGTTCGGGGGTGGGAATTGGTGGCTACACCTTC.

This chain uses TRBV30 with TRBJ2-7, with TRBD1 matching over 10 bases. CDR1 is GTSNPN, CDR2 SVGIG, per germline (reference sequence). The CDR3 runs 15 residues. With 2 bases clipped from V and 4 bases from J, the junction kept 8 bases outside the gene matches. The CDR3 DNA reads TGTGCCTGGAGTACGGGACAGGGGATGTTTTACGAGCAGTACTTC. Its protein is CAWSTGQGMFYEQYF.

DNA for the CDR3: TGTGCCAGCAGTTCCACAGGGTTCTCTGGAAACACCATATATTTT. Encoded protein: CASSSTGFSGNTIYF. J is TRBJ1-3 and V is TRBV6-5; D is perhaps TRBD1 (6 bases). CDR3 length: 15 residues. Germline CDR1 and CDR2: MNHEY and SVGAGI. Trimming removed 4 bases at V and 0 bases at J, with 10 bases between.

The CDR3 reads CASSRGRSYEQYF. The DNA for the CDR3 is TGTGCCAGCTCCCGCGGCCGCTCCTACGAGCAGTACTTC. The gene calls are TRBV18 and TRBJ2-7, with D unresolved. The CDR3 is 13 residues long. In germline, CDR1 is KGHSH, CDR2 LQKENI. With 6 bases removed from V and 0 bases from J, the gap between germline ends came to 9 bases.

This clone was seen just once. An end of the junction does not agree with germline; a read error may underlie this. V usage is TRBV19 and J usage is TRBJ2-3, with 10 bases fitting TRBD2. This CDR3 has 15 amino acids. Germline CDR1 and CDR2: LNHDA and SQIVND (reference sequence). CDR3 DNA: TGTGCCAGTGGTATGCTAGCGGGGGGCACAGATACGCAGTATTTT. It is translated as CASGMLAGGTDTQYF. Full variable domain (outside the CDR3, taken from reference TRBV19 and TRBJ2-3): DGGITQSPKYLFRKEGQNVTLSCEQNLNHDAMYWYRQDPGQGLRLIYYSQIVNDFQKGDIAEGYSVSREKKESFPLTVTSAQKNPTAFYLCASGMLAGGTDTQYFGPGTRLTVL.

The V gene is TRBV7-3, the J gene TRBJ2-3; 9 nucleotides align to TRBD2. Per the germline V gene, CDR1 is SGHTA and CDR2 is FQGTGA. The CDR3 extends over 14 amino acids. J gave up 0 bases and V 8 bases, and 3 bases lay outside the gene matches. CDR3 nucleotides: TGTGCCAGCGGAACTAGCGGGAGCACAGATACGCAGTATTTT. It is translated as CASGTSGSTDTQYF.

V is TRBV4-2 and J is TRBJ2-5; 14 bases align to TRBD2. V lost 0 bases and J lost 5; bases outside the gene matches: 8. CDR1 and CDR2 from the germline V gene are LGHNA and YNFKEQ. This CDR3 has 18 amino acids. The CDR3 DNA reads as TGTGCCAGCAGCCAAGAAGCCCCTCGGACTAGCGGGGGGGAGACCCAGTACTTC. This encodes CASSQEAPRTSGGETQYF.

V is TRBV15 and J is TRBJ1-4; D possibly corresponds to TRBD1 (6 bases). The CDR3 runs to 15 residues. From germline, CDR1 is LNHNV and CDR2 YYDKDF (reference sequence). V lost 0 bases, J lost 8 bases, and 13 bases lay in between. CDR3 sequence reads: CATSRDGQGMEKLFF. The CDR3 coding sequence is TGTGCCACCAGCAGAGATGGTCAGGGGATGGAAAAACTGTTTTTT.

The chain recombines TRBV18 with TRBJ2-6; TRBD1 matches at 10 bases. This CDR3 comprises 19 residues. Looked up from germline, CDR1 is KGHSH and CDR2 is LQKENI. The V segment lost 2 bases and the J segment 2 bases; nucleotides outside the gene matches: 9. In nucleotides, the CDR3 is TGTGCCAGCTCACCATACCCTCTGACAGGGGGCCCTGGGGCCAACGTCCTGACTTTC. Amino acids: CASSPYPLTGGPGANVLTF.